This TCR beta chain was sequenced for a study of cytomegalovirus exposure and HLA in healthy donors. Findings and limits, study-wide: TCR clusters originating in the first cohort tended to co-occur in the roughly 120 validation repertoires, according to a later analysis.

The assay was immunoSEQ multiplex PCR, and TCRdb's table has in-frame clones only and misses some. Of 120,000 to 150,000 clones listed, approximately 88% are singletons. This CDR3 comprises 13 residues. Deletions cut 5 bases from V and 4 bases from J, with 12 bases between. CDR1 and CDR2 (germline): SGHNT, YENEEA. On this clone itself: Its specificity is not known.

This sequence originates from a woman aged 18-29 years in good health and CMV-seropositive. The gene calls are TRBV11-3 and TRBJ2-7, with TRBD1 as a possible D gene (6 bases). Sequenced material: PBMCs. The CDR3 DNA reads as TGTGCCAGCAGCCCTCTCAGGGGTTACGAGCAGTACTTC. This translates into CASSPLRGYEQYF.